What follows describes a single TCR beta chain. No cognate antigen has been identified for it. No much larger clone exists at a distance of one base, and base qualities are not known. Focal radiation therapy combined with CTLA-4 blockade (ipilimumab) was tested in patients with chemo-refractory metastatic non-small-cell lung cancer. Library creation used the immunoSEQ multiplex PCR assay. As stored in TCRdb, this immuneACCESS dataset retains in-frame rearrangements with V and J assigned. A fraction of the clones does not appear; measured against another copy, unresolved V genes explain less than half of the discrepancy, and the remainder lacks a known reason. This sample gives 81,000 or so clones in total; approximately 86% of them show up just once. Less than 0.9% of the sample is in the top ten clones. Compared with germline, V lacks 2 bases and J lacks 6 bases; bases without a gene match: 5. The CDR3 holds 16 amino acids from the cysteine to the phenylalanine. Of the read, only the CDR3 DNA is kept; its 48 bases are in frame from base 1. Per the germline V gene (reference sequence), SGHNT is the CDR1 and YYREEE is the CDR2.

This entry belongs to a study of radiotherapy plus CTLA-4 blockade in lung cancer (dated 2018 in TCRdb). At the level of the whole study: Objective responses occurred in 18% of enrolled patients, and about 33% achieved disease control.

The research as a whole found: The strongest predictors of response were reported to be early dynamic shifts in blood T cell clones along with a rise in serum interferon-beta following radiation. After treatment with radiotherapy and ipilimumab, TCR clones that originated in tumors expanded in peripheral blood.

This material consisted of peripheral blood, taken from a patient treated with radiotherapy plus ipilimumab. This TCR came from a human donor with non-small cell lung cancer who had stable disease on radiotherapy plus ipilimumab. The chain employs TRBV5-4 and TRBJ2-2; a stretch of 12 junction bases matches TRBD2. The DNA reads as follows: TGTGCCAGCAGCTTCCTAGCGGGAGGGTTAGCCGGGGAGCTGTTTTTT. This yields the protein CASSFLAGGLAGELFF.